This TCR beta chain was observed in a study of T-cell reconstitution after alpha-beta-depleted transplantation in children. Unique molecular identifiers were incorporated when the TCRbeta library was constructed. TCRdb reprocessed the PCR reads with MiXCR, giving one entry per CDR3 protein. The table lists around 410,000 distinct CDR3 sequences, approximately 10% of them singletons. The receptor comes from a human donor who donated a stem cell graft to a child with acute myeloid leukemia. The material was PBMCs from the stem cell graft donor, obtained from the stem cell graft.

Written as DNA, the CDR3 is TGTGCCAGCAGCTTAGACAACTCGGGGCCAGATACGCAGTATTTT. Protein product: CASSLDNSGPDTQYF. The rearrangement uses TRBV7-2 and TRBJ2-3; D is possibly TRBD1 or TRBD2 (5 bases each). CDR1 and CDR2 (germline): SGHTA, FQGNSA. Trimming took 1 base from V and 4 from J, leaving 12 bases between them. There are 15 residues in the CDR3.